A single sample is the source of the 26 T cell receptor beta chains below, sequenced in a study of long-term antiretroviral therapy in people with HIV. At survey level, the immunoSEQ assay was run in its v3.0 version. TCRdb keeps only in-frame clones here, not all; method: immunoSEQ multiplex PCR. Among 20,000 to 30,000 clones listed, approximately 80% were seen once. This specimen was unsorted PBMCs, taken about 4.3 years after starting antiretroviral therapy. Receptor source: a man aged 25-45 years with HIV.

J is TRBJ2-1 and V is TRBV2, with 10 nucleotides matching TRBD2. The junction had 11 bases not matched to a gene; V was cut back by 4 bases and J by 5 bases. CDR3 size: 17 residues. Germline CDR1 and CDR2: SNHLY and FYNNEI. CDR3 residues: CASSGPASGGHNNEQFF. The DNA for the CDR3 is TGTGCCAGCAGTGGCCCGGCTAGCGGGGGCCACAACAATGAGCAGTTCTTC.

To note about this clone: Sequence at one end of the junction differs from germline and may be a read error. The chain links TRBV27 to TRBJ2-3, with a tentative D call TRBD2 (6 bases). Germline V gene lookup returns CDR1 MNHEY and CDR2 SMNVEV (reference sequence). The CDR3 is made up of 16 amino acids. The CDR3 nucleotides are TGTGCCAGCAGCTTATCCCCAGCGGGCTCAACAGATACGCAGTATTTT. Encoded protein: CASSLSPAGSTDTQYF.

The chain is built from TRBV9 and TRBJ2-5; D tentatively reads TRBD1 or TRBD2 (6 bases each). V was shortened by 7 bases and J by 0 bases, with 13 bases between the two germline ends. Looked up from germline, CDR1 is SGDLS and CDR2 is YYNGEE. The CDR3 sequence is 14 residues long. CDR3 loop: CASGPGADQETQYF. DNA for the CDR3: TGTGCCAGCGGTCCGGGGGCGGACCAAGAGACCCAGTACTTC.

The genes are TRBV7-8 and TRBJ2-1; D is unclear. The germline V gene encodes CDR1 SGHVS and CDR2 FQNEAQ. CDR3 length equals 16 residues. Trimming took 5 bases from V and 4 from J, leaving 18 bases between them. This CDR3 reads CASSRILTLPYNEQFF. The CDR3 bases are TGTGCCAGCAGCCGTATCCTGACTTTGCCATACAATGAGCAGTTCTTC.

V and J are TRBV5-1 and TRBJ2-3; possibly TRBD1 for D (6 bases). CDR3 length: 14 residues. Germline V lookup: CDR1 SGHRS, CDR2 YFSETQ. The V end was cut by 3 bases, the J end by 6 bases, with 14 bases between. CDR3 in amino acids: CASSYTGSGDTQYF. DNA of the CDR3: TGCGCCAGCAGCTACACAGGGTCAGGGGATACGCAGTATTTT.

The CDR3 nucleotides read TGTGCCAGTAAAAATGGCATGGAGACTTTCTACGAGCAGTACTTC. It specifies CASKNGMETFYEQYF. The chain carries TRBV2 and TRBJ2-7; the D is unclear. Germline lookup yields CDR1 SNHLY and CDR2 FYNNEI. The CDR3 totals 15 residues. Between the trimmed V and J ends, which lost 9 bases and 3 bases, there was a span of 21 bases.

The chain combines TRBV18 with TRBJ2-1; 11 bases are a match to TRBD2. Germline loops: CDR1 KGHSH, CDR2 LQKENI. V dropped 3 bases and J dropped 0; count of bases not matched to a gene: 7. This CDR3 region has 18 residues. As DNA, the CDR3 is TGTGCCAGCTCACCGGGACTAGCGGCTCTGAGCTCCTACAATGAGCAGTTCTTC. Residues: CASSPGLAALSSYNEQFF.

This chain uses TRBV30 with TRBJ2-1, with D perhaps being TRBD1 or TRBD2 (5 bases each). The CDR3 loop spans 15 amino acids. Trimming pared 2 bases from V and 7 bases from J, leaving 18 bases between. Germline CDR1 is GTSNPN and CDR2 is SVGIG (reference sequence). The CDR3, as DNA: TGTGCCTGGAGTTACGGGGCAGGGTCTGGGAATGAGCAGTTCTTC. Protein: CAWSYGAGSGNEQFF.

The chain uses TRBV2 and TRBJ2-7, with D unclear. Germline CDR1 SNHLY, CDR2 FYNNEI. CDR3 length equals 16 residues. The V gene lost 3 bases and the J gene lost 0 bases, with 15 bases spanning the gap. CDR3 DNA sequence: TGTGCCAGCAGTGATCTGAACAGACATACCTCCTACGAGCAGTACTTC. Amino acids: CASSDLNRHTSYEQYF.

The chain couples TRBV6-6 to TRBJ2-5, with no clear D. The V gene lost 5 bases and the J gene lost 2 bases, with 3 bases spanning the gap. Germline lookup yields CDR1 MNHNY and CDR2 SVGAGI (reference sequence). This CDR3 spans 11 amino acids. The CDR3 is CASSPQETQYF. The CDR3 nucleotides read TGTGCCAGCAGTCCTCAAGAGACCCAGTACTTC.

The chain has TRBV18 and TRBJ1-3; a possible D gene is TRBD1 (5 bases). The CDR3 is 18 amino acids. Germline loops: CDR1 KGHSH, CDR2 LQKENI. Between the trimmed V and J ends, which lost 2 bases and 1 base, there was a span of 18 bases. CDR3 residues: CASSPTAQGLGSGNTIYF. The CDR3 region has the DNA TGTGCCAGCTCACCAACGGCGCAGGGTCTAGGGTCTGGAAACACCATATATTTT.

The gene calls are TRBV6-1 and TRBJ1-1, with D possibly TRBD1 on 6 matching bases. Deletions cut 6 bases from V and 2 bases from J, with 10 bases between. Per the germline V gene, CDR1 is MNHNS and CDR2 is SASEGT. The CDR3 is made up of 13 amino acids. The CDR3 loop is CASRTGLNTEAFF. The CDR3 coding sequence is TGTGCCAGCAGAACAGGGCTAAACACTGAAGCTTTCTTT.

A single count supports this clone. This rearrangement joins TRBV5-8 to TRBJ2-5, with TRBD2 matching over 7 bases. The CDR3 consists of 16 residues. V was pared by 0 bases and J by 5 bases, with 10 bases of the junction left unmatched. CDR1 is SGHTS and CDR2 is YDEGEE in the germline V gene. DNA for the CDR3: TGTGCCAGCAGCTTGGCCGGGCGGGAGTTTTGGGAGACCCAGTACTTC. Its translation: CASSLAGREFWETQYF.

The chain carries TRBV27 and TRBJ2-7; TRBD1 matches at 7 bases. CDR3 length: 16 amino acids. V lost 5 bases and J lost 2; bases outside the gene matches: 12. Per the germline V gene, CDR1 is MNHEY and CDR2 is SMNVEV (reference sequence). DNA of the CDR3: TGTGCCAGCAGTCCGGACCCGACAGGGTCCGCCTACGAGCAGTACTTC. Protein sequence: CASSPDPTGSAYEQYF.

The chain carries TRBV27 and TRBJ2-4; possibly TRBD1 for D (5 bases). Between the trimmed V and J ends, which lost 2 bases and 10 bases, there was a span of 12 bases. Germline CDR1 is MNHEY and CDR2 is SMNVEV (reference sequence). The CDR3 extends over 13 amino acids. CDR3 in DNA: TGTGCCAGCAGTTTAGCAGTGCCAGGGATTCAGTACTTC. Its protein is CASSLAVPGIQYF.

This clone was seen just once. The chain recombines TRBV27 with TRBJ1-2; no firm D call. The CDR3 contains 16 residues. The germline V and J ends were trimmed by 0 bases and 2 bases, with 13 bases remaining between them. Per germline, CDR1 MNHEY and CDR2 SMNVEV (reference sequence). This CDR3 is CASSLSYPTVNYGYTF. The CDR3 DNA reads TGTGCCAGCAGTTTATCGTACCCGACCGTAAACTATGGCTACACCTTC.

CDR3 DNA: TGTGCCAGCAGTTCTGACAGGGGCTTGAACACTGAAGCTTTCTTT. This translates into CASSSDRGLNTEAFF. The V and J genes are TRBV5-6 and TRBJ1-1; 8 bases are a match to TRBD1. The CDR3 runs to 15 residues. J gave up 0 bases and V 5 bases, and 6 bases lay outside the gene matches. Germline lookup yields CDR1 SGHDT and CDR2 YYEEEE.

This clone appeared a few times. This chain links TRBV11-2 with TRBJ1-2; tentative D call: TRBD1 (5 bases). The length of the CDR3 is 14 residues. Looked up from germline, CDR1 is SGHAT and CDR2 is FQNNGV. V gave up 5 bases and J gave up 4 bases, with 14 bases separating them. Here the CDR3 reads CASSITGTVYGYTF. The CDR3 DNA sequence: TGTGCCAGCAGCATTACCGGGACGGTCTATGGCTACACCTTC.

This chain connects TRBV6-5 to TRBJ2-1; the D gene is possibly TRBD2 (5 bases). The germline V gene encodes CDR1 MNHEY and CDR2 SVGAGI. CDR3 size: 11 residues. Trimming cost V 6 bases and J 14 bases, with 14 bases left between them. CDR3 DNA sequence: TGTGCCAGCAGCCCCGGACTCGAGGAGTTCTTC. It specifies CASSPGLEEFF.

The chain links TRBV6-6 to TRBJ2-1, with a tentative D call TRBD2 (6 bases). The CDR3 has 15 residues. CDR1 and CDR2 (germline): MNHNY, SVGAGI (reference sequence). V dropped 5 bases and J dropped 3 bases, with 14 bases sitting between them. The CDR3 bases are TGTGCCAGCAGTAGCGGAGGGGCGTACTACAATGAGCAGTTCTTC. This sequence encodes CASSSGGAYYNEQFF.

The V call is TRBV6-5, the J call TRBJ1-1, with no clear D. V was cut by 9 bases and J by 10 bases, with 12 bases left in between. CDR3 length: 10 residues. Germline V lookup: CDR1 MNHEY, CDR2 SVGAGI. For the CDR3, the DNA is TGTGCCAGTAGGCGGGCGGGAGCTTTCTTT. This codes for CASRRAGAFF.

This clone was recorded once. The V and J genes are TRBV4-1 and TRBJ2-5; no clear D gene. The CDR3 extends over 14 amino acids. Trimming shortened V by 1 base and J by 1 base, and 7 bases separated the two germline ends. Germline CDR1 and CDR2: MGHRA and YSYEKL. CDR3 coding DNA: TGCGCCAGCAGCCAAGGGCTACTCCAAGAGACCCAGTACTTC. Its translation: CASSQGLLQETQYF.

Points on this clone: Other DNA sequences in this specimen translate into the identical CDR3. The rearrangement uses TRBV7-9 and TRBJ2-5, with 7 bases identical to TRBD2. This CDR3 region has 12 residues. The V gene's germline CDR1 is SEHNR and CDR2 FQNEAQ (reference sequence). V was clipped by 5 bases and J by 4 bases; unmatched bases: 1. Here the CDR3 reads CASSPSGETQYF. The CDR3, as DNA: TGTGCCAGCAGCCCTAGCGGAGAGACCCAGTACTTC. The full variable domain, with the rest looked up from reference TRBV7-9 and TRBJ2-5, is DTGVSQNPRHKITKRGQNVTFRCDPISEHNRLYWYRQTLGQGPEFLTYFQNEAQLEKSRLLSDRFSAERPKGSFSTLEIQRTEQGDSAMYLCASSPSGETQYFGPGTRLLVL.

This clone has just one count. V usage is TRBV18 and J usage is TRBJ1-1, with D perhaps matching TRBD1 (6 bases). The CDR3 runs 16 residues. V dropped 3 bases and J dropped 6 bases, with 20 bases sitting between them. Germline loops: CDR1 KGHSH, CDR2 LQKENI. CDR3 sequence reads: CASSPTTNPGASEAFF. The CDR3 DNA reads as TGTGCCAGCTCACCCACCACCAATCCGGGGGCCTCTGAAGCTTTCTTT.

This clone was recorded once. V and J are TRBV18 and TRBJ2-7, with D possibly TRBD2 on 5 matching bases. Trimming left V 0 bases short and J 7 bases short, with 13 bases between. From germline, CDR1 is KGHSH and CDR2 LQKENI. The CDR3 has 14 amino acids. Here the CDR3 reads CASSPPGGTGEQYF. CDR3 nucleotide sequence: TGTGCCAGCTCACCACCGGGTGGAACGGGAGAGCAGTACTTC.

The rearrangement joins TRBV29-1 to TRBJ1-1, with D tentatively TRBD1 (6 bases). There are 11 residues in the CDR3. The germline V gene has CDR1 SQVTM and CDR2 ANQGSEA. V was pared by 4 bases and J by 7 bases, with 10 bases between. The CDR3 DNA reads TGCAGCGTTGTGGGGGCTCGTGAAGCTTTCTTT. The encoded protein is CSVVGAREAFF.